The 10 T cell receptor beta chains presented below share a single source sample, sequenced in a study of spatial heterogeneity in lung cancer (dated by TCRdb to between 2018 and 2021). On the study overall, not on this receptor specifically: The tumor nonsynonymous mutation count correlated with the number of expanded intratumoral alpha and beta TCRs.

This specimen's time point label, interpreted: sample taken at primary tumor resection. The library was built by means of 5' RACE. The sample was run on a NextSeq 500. Starting from the raw public reads, TCRdb applied fastp trimming at Q25, assembled clones with MiXCR and retained in-frame beta chains. Rows are combined by CDR3 protein, so each entry shows the most common genes and DNA. The sample table shows 20,000 to 25,000 distinct CDR3 sequences, and under 6.5% are seen once. The top ten clonotypes cover about 9.4% of the sample. No antigen is known for these receptors. This material consisted of lung tumor tissue, taken at surgery. All receptors come from a male donor with early-stage non-small cell lung cancer.

The sample holds many counts of this clonotype. The CDR3 sequence is CASSLDRGGTQYF. In DNA, the CDR3 is TGTGCCAGCAGTTTAGACAGAGGGGGGACCCAGTACTTC. The chain is built from TRBV12-3 or TRBV12-4 and TRBJ2-5, with a tentative D call TRBD1 (6 bases). V was cut by 1 base and J by 7 bases, with 10 bases left in between. CDR3 length: 13 amino acids.

This clonotype was seen repeatedly, ten times or more. The rearrangement uses TRBV6-2 or TRBV6-3 and TRBJ2-4; tentative D call: TRBD1 (5 bases). Per the germline V gene, CDR1 is MNHEY and CDR2 is SVGEGT. The length of the CDR3 is 16 residues. The V gene lost 3 bases and the J gene lost 0 bases, with 12 bases spanning the gap. The chain's CDR3 is CASSYDRSIAKNIQYF. The CDR3, as DNA: TGTGCCAGCAGTTATGACAGAAGTATAGCCAAAAACATTCAGTACTTC.

This clonotype was detected many times. CDR3 DNA sequence: TGTGCCAGCAGTTTTGGGACTTATGACACCTACGAGCAGTACTTC. It encodes CASSFGTYDTYEQYF. The rearrangement joins TRBV12-3 or TRBV12-4 to TRBJ2-7; weak D call: TRBD2 (6 bases). CDR3 length: 15 residues. V lost 3 bases and J lost 2, with 14 bases in between.

This clonotype was recorded many times. The CDR3 coding sequence is TGTGCCAGCGGCGGTTCGCTGACATTTAATAACGGGGAGCTGTTTTTT. Translating it yields CASGGSLTFNNGELFF. V gene TRBV2 combines with J gene TRBJ2-2; D is ambiguous. Between the trimmed V and J ends, which lost 8 bases and 7 bases, there was a span of 23 bases. The CDR3 sequence is 16 residues long. Germline V gene lookup returns CDR1 SNHLY and CDR2 FYNNEI.

This clonotype was found many times. The rearrangement links TRBV12-3 or TRBV12-4 to TRBJ2-3; D ambiguous. V was pared by 5 bases and J by 6 bases, with 21 bases between. This CDR3 has 16 residues. The CDR3 spells CASSLLPPHQGDTQYF. The CDR3 bases are TGTGCCAGCAGTCTCCTTCCACCCCATCAAGGGGATACGCAGTATTTT.

In this sample, this clonotype turned up many times. The J gene is TRBJ2-7, the V gene TRBV5-4; D is uncertain. Trimming cost V 4 bases and J 4 bases, with 12 bases left between them. Germline V lookup: CDR1 SGHNT, CDR2 YYREEE (reference sequence). The CDR3 totals 13 residues. The CDR3 protein is CASSHGVVYEQYF. The CDR3 region has the DNA TGTGCCAGCAGCCATGGTGTGGTGTACGAGCAGTACTTC.

This clonotype was seen many times. The rearrangement links TRBV7-9 to TRBJ1-1; no clear D. CDR1 and CDR2 (germline): SEHNR, FQNEAQ (reference sequence). Trimming shortened V by 7 bases and J by 4 bases, and 13 bases separated the two germline ends. The CDR3 is made up of 13 amino acids. The CDR3 protein is CASTSPRATEAFF. The CDR3 DNA sequence: TGTGCCAGCACCAGTCCCCGGGCCACTGAAGCTTTCTTT.

Ten or more counts support this clonotype. This chain joins TRBV7-9 and TRBJ2-7, with 10 bases that match TRBD1. V dropped 8 bases and J dropped 3; count of bases not matched to a gene: 7. The CDR3 loop spans 14 amino acids. Germline V CDR1 and CDR2: SEHNR, FQNEAQ (reference sequence). In DNA, the CDR3 is TGTGCCAGCTTCCGGACAGGGGGGGACTACGAGCAGTACTTC. This sequence encodes CASFRTGGDYEQYF.

This clonotype was observed a handful of times. V and J are TRBV19 and TRBJ2-1; the D gene is possibly TRBD1 (5 bases). The V end was cut by 1 base, the J end by 10 bases, with 11 bases between. Germline V gene data show CDR1 as LNHDA and CDR2 as SQIVND (reference sequence). There are 13 residues in the CDR3. CDR3 sequence: CASSIARVTEQFF. The CDR3 DNA sequence: TGTGCCAGTAGTATAGCCAGGGTAACGGAGCAGTTCTTC.

The sample holds many counts of this clonotype. V is TRBV12-3 or TRBV12-4 and J is TRBJ1-6; possible D gene TRBD1, 5 bases. Trimming pared 3 bases from V and 10 bases from J, leaving 13 bases between. CDR3 size: 14 residues. CDR3 amino acids: CASSFGGGGSPLHF. Written as DNA, the CDR3 is TGTGCCAGCAGTTTTGGCGGGGGAGGGTCACCCCTCCACTTT.